The 4 T cell receptor beta chains below were found in one sample sequenced in a study of T cells after yellow fever vaccination (dated by TCRdb to between 2018 and 2020). Library construction relied on 5' RACE. The instrument was an Illumina HiSeq 2500. The public reads were reprocessed in TCRdb via fastp at Q25 and MiXCR, keeping in-frame beta chains. Every distinct CDR3 protein forms one entry, paired with its most common genes and DNA. The table for this sample lists some 670,000 distinct CDR3 sequences; about 12% of them were counted only once. Together, the top ten hold 15% of the sample. The treatment or condition label, as the study defines it: live attenuated yellow fever vaccine strain. The source was PBMCs, collected on the day of the yellow fever booster vaccination. The receptors originated from a man aged 30-40 years who received the YFV17D yellow fever vaccine.

The chain uses TRBV12-3 or TRBV12-4 and TRBJ1-5; D gene ambiguous. The CDR3 has 12 amino acids. Trimming removed 3 bases at V and 12 bases at J, with 12 bases between. The CDR3 sequence: CASSLVGNNQHF. The CDR3 coding sequence is TGTGCCAGCAGTTTGGTGGGAAACAACCAGCATTTT.

The chain carries TRBV24-1 and TRBJ2-5; TRBD1 matches 8 bases. The CDR3 is 15 amino acids. Germline loops: CDR1 KGHDR, CDR2 SFDVKD. Unmatched junction bases numbered 8, after V lost 9 bases and J lost 0 bases. CDR3 DNA sequence: TGTGCCACCGGACAGGGCTGGGGGTACCAAGAGACCCAGTACTTC. This sequence encodes CATGQGWGYQETQYF.

V and J are TRBV24-1 and TRBJ2-7, with D possibly being TRBD2 (6 bases). Germline V gene sequence: CDR1 KGHDR, CDR2 SFDVKD. The CDR3 covers 12 residues. V lost 8 bases, J lost 3 bases, and 10 bases lay in between. The CDR3 is CATKGSGYEQYF. In DNA form, the CDR3 reads TGTGCCACCAAGGGTAGCGGCTACGAGCAGTACTTC.

The gene calls are TRBV20-1 and TRBJ1-2; 11 nucleotides agree with TRBD1. Per germline, CDR1 DFQATT and CDR2 SNEGSKA (reference sequence). The CDR3 consists of 12 residues. V was pared by 7 bases and J by 6 bases, with 4 bases of the junction left unmatched. CDR3 nucleotides: TGCAGTGGGACAGGGGGCGTAAATGGCTACACCTTC. Its translation: CSGTGGVNGYTF.